The 17 T cell receptor beta chains reported below all come from one sample, sequenced in a study of cytomegalovirus exposure and HLA in healthy donors. Both 60 Vbeta primers and 13 Jbeta primers went into the PCR. Libraries were prepared by immunoSEQ multiplex PCR; TCRdb keeps only in-frame clonotypes and omits some of them. The sample has approximately 170,000 clones; approximately 81% are singletons. The sequencing sample was made of PBMCs. The source is a male donor in good health and CMV-seronegative.

The DNA of the CDR3 is TGTGCCAGCAGCTTAGCTAGCCTTGCGAACACCGGGGAGCTGTTTTTT. It specifies CASSLASLANTGELFF. The V and J genes are TRBV7-2 and TRBJ2-2; D call uncertain. This CDR3 region has 16 residues. V was cut by 0 bases and J by 0 bases, with 8 bases left in between. Germline CDR1 is SGHTA and CDR2 is FQGNSA.

This chain joins TRBV2 and TRBJ2-7; a weak D match, TRBD1 (6 bases). The CDR3 is 14 amino acids. From germline, CDR1 is SNHLY and CDR2 FYNNEI. Trimming took off 2 bases at V and 2 bases at J, with 10 bases between the two ends. The CDR3 DNA is TGTGCCAGCAGTGAAAGGGGGAAGCCCTACGAGCAGTACTTC. Its translation is CASSERGKPYEQYF.

This chain joins TRBV19 and TRBJ2-2; TRBD2 matches 9 bases. The ends lost 8 bases at V and 3 bases at J; junction bases unmatched: 13. Germline V gene data show CDR1 as LNHDA and CDR2 as SQIVND (reference sequence). The CDR3 has 17 residues. The CDR3: CASLSGGARTYTGELFF. The CDR3 nucleotides are TGTGCCAGTCTTAGCGGGGGAGCTCGGACCTACACCGGGGAGCTGTTTTTT. Complete variable domain (other parts from reference TRBV19 and TRBJ2-2): DGGITQSPKYLFRKEGQNVTLSCEQNLNHDAMYWYRQDPGQGLRLIYYSQIVNDFQKGDIAEGYSVSREKKESFPLTVTSAQKNPTAFYLCASLSGGARTYTGELFFGEGSRLTVL.

The chain uses TRBV7-9 and TRBJ2-6; 9 nucleotides align to TRBD1. CDR1 SEHNR and CDR2 FQNEAQ come from the germline V gene (reference sequence). CDR3 length: 18 amino acids. Trimming removed 5 bases from V and 6 bases from J; junction bases left unmatched: 14. The CDR3 here is CASSIRDRVPFAANVLTF. The CDR3 nucleotides are TGTGCCAGCAGCATCCGGGACAGGGTTCCATTTGCGGCCAACGTCCTGACTTTC.

CDR3 residues: CASTARGTANSPLHF. The CDR3 DNA reads as TGTGCCAGCACCGCGAGGGGGACAGCTAATTCACCCCTCCACTTT. J is TRBJ1-6 and V is TRBV25-1; TRBD1 matches 7 bases. The germline V gene encodes CDR1 MGHDK and CDR2 SYGVNS. Trimming at V came to 7 bases and at J to 6 bases, leaving 9 bases not matched to a gene. The CDR3 has 15 residues.

J is TRBJ2-7 and V is TRBV5-1; TRBD1 is a possible D gene (6 bases). CDR1 and CDR2 from the germline V gene are SGHRS and YFSETQ. V lost 0 bases, J lost 5 bases, and 9 bases lay in between. The CDR3 is 13 residues long. The CDR3 here is CASSLEQGDEQYF. CDR3 DNA sequence: TGCGCCAGCAGCTTGGAACAGGGCGACGAGCAGTACTTC. Looking up the rest from reference TRBV5-1 and TRBJ2-7 gives the full variable domain: KAGVTQTPRYLIKTRGQQVTLSCSPISGHRSVSWYQQTPGQGLQFLFEYFSETQRNKGNFPGRFSGRQFSNSRSEMNVSTLELGDSALYLCASSLEQGDEQYFGPGTRLTVT.

This clone showed up just once. This chain connects TRBV14 to TRBJ1-1; 10 positions agree with TRBD1. J was trimmed by 0 bases and V by 0 bases; bases with no gene match: 4. The germline V gene encodes CDR1 SGHDN and CDR2 FVKESK. The CDR3 has 17 amino acids. As DNA, the CDR3 is TGTGCCAGCAGCCAAGAGGGACAGGGGTTTCTGAACACTGAAGCTTTCTTT. Protein product: CASSQEGQGFLNTEAFF.

The chain has TRBV30 and TRBJ2-1; TRBD2 matches 13 bases. With 3 bases clipped from V and 15 bases from J, the junction kept 17 bases outside the gene matches. The CDR3 extends over 16 amino acids. Looked up from germline, CDR1 is GTSNPN and CDR2 is SVGIG (reference sequence). The CDR3 region is CAWSRGLAGAGPPRFF. CDR3 DNA sequence: TGTGCCTGGAGCCGAGGACTAGCGGGGGCCGGCCCTCCCAGGTTCTTC.

This chain links TRBV13 with TRBJ2-3; D remains unclear. Trimming left V 0 bases short and J 2 bases short, with 9 bases between. CDR1 is PRHDT, CDR2 FYEKMQ, per germline (reference sequence). The CDR3 is 15 residues long. CDR3 sequence reads: CASSLGQVITDTQYF. The CDR3 nucleotides read TGTGCCAGCAGCTTAGGGCAGGTTATCACAGATACGCAGTATTTT.

V gene TRBV5-1 combines with J gene TRBJ2-6; D is uncertain. V was cut by 0 bases and J by 2 bases, with 6 bases left in between. The CDR3 is made up of 15 amino acids. Germline loops: CDR1 SGHRS, CDR2 YFSETQ. DNA for the CDR3: TGCGCCAGCAGCTTGGAATATCCTGGGGCCAACGTCCTGACTTTC. Its protein is CASSLEYPGANVLTF. Full variable domain (remainder filled in from reference TRBV5-1 and TRBJ2-6): KAGVTQTPRYLIKTRGQQVTLSCSPISGHRSVSWYQQTPGQGLQFLFEYFSETQRNKGNFPGRFSGRQFSNSRSEMNVSTLELGDSALYLCASSLEYPGANVLTFGAGSRLTVL.

The chain joins TRBV28 to TRBJ1-4, with 9 positions matching TRBD1. The CDR3 sequence is 16 residues long. After removal of 2 bases from V and 5 bases from J, the junction contained 6 bases not matched to a gene. Germline CDR1 reads MDHEN; CDR2 reads SYDVKM. CDR3 coding DNA: TGTGCCAGCAGTTTAGGGACAGGGCTAACAAATGAAAAACTGTTTTTT. Translation: CASSLGTGLTNEKLFF. Together with reference TRBV28 and TRBJ1-4, the CDR3 gives the full variable domain: DVKVTQSSRYLVKRTGEKVFLECVQDMDHENMFWYRQDPGLGLRLIYFSYDVKMKEKGDIPEGYSVSREKKERFSLILESASTNQTSMYLCASSLGTGLTNEKLFFGSGTQLSVL.

The chain carries TRBV6-5 and TRBJ1-1; 8 bases align to TRBD1. Germline trimming cut 5 bases from V and 4 bases from J; bases unmatched to any gene: 6. Germline V gene sequence: CDR1 MNHEY, CDR2 SVGAGI. CDR3 length: 14 amino acids. The CDR3 region is CASSRTGSITEAFF. CDR3 in DNA: TGTGCCAGCAGTAGGACAGGGTCGATCACTGAAGCTTTCTTT.

Only a few counts were recorded for this clone. Other DNA sequences of this sample code for an identical CDR3. The chain couples TRBV6-4 to TRBJ2-2; a weak D match, TRBD1 (6 bases). The germline V gene has CDR1 MRHNA and CDR2 SNTAGT. This CDR3 has 14 amino acids. Trimming shortened V by 3 bases and J by 6 bases, and 11 bases separated the two germline ends. In nucleotides, the CDR3 is TGTGCCAGCAGTGATTCAGGGGTGGCCGGGGAGCTGTTTTTT. Its protein product is CASSDSGVAGELFF.

The V and J genes are TRBV19 and TRBJ2-3, with 12 positions matching TRBD1. The CDR3 has 18 amino acids. The trim removed 5 bases at V and 0 bases at J, leaving 9 bases unmatched. Germline CDR1 LNHDA, CDR2 SQIVND (reference sequence). This CDR3 reads CASSLGQGAGASTDTQYF. The CDR3 region has the DNA TGTGCCAGTAGTCTGGGACAGGGGGCGGGGGCTAGCACAGATACGCAGTATTTT.

This clone was detected only a few times. J is TRBJ2-7 and V is TRBV7-9; a weak D match, TRBD1 (6 bases). The CDR3 covers 14 residues. The germline V gene has CDR1 SEHNR and CDR2 FQNEAQ (reference sequence). V lost 1 base to trimming and J lost 4 bases, with 11 bases between them. The CDR3 nucleotides read TGTGCCAGCAGCTTAGGTGGACAGACTTACGAGCAGTACTTC. Its protein product is CASSLGGQTYEQYF.

The chain couples TRBV18 to TRBJ2-7; 8 bases are shared with TRBD2. This CDR3 contains 14 residues. Germline assignment: CDR1 KGHSH and CDR2 LQKENI. J lost 4 bases, V lost 2 bases, and 4 bases had no gene match. The CDR3 spells CASSPGRGGYEQYF. CDR3 sequence (DNA): TGTGCCAGCTCACCAGGTCGGGGGGGGTACGAGCAGTACTTC.

This clone was observed a handful of times. The V gene is TRBV25-1, the J gene TRBJ2-3, with 16 bases lining up with TRBD2. J was trimmed by 4 bases and V by 4 bases; bases with no gene match: 5. The CDR3 covers 17 residues. CDR1 and CDR2 from the germline V gene are MGHDK and SYGVNS. CDR3 sequence reads: CASSAAGTSGRADTQYF. For the CDR3, the DNA is TGTGCCAGCAGTGCCGCCGGGACTAGCGGGAGGGCAGATACGCAGTATTTT.